The TCR beta chain described here comes from a study of blood T cell repertoires in COVID-19. Study-level background: Sites across the United States, Italy and Spain contributed samples from acute and convalescent COVID-19. T cells, B-cell-depleted T cells, or PBMCs provided the cDNA or gDNA that served as material.

TCRdb's table, derived via immunoSEQ multiplex PCR, lists solely in-frame clones and lacks some. The sample includes 200,000 to 300,000 clones, 90% of them seen just once. Sequenced input: peripheral blood. The sequence came from a woman aged 40 to 55 with acute or convalescent COVID-19.

The CDR3 spells CAISSEVPSYNEQFF. The CDR3 region has the DNA TGTGCCATCAGCTCCGAGGTACCCTCTTACAATGAGCAGTTCTTC. The chain carries TRBV10-3 and TRBJ2-1; unclear D gene. CDR3 length: 15 amino acids. Germline V lookup: CDR1 ENHRY, CDR2 SYGVKD. The V end was cut by 6 bases, the J end by 4 bases, with 16 bases between.